The 23 T cell receptor beta chains given below trace back to one sample, sequenced in a study of tumor-infiltrating lymphocytes in primary liver carcinoma. The researchers produced TCR beta cDNA from around 500 ng total RNA with a constant-region primer. TCR beta libraries came from three nested multiplex PCR rounds using slightly modified ARM-PCR. With TRBV1-TRBV30 forward primers and a C-beta reverse primer, the first two PCR rounds were run for 10 to 11 cycles each. TCRdb used MiXCR to reprocess the multiplex PCR reads, holding one entry per CDR3 protein. The sample gives 330,000 or so distinct CDR3 sequences, almost 65% of which show up once; about 6% is in the top ten. Germline DNA was extracted too, while blood RNA derived from unsorted whole blood. Input material: peripheral blood. These TCRs come from a man aged 35 to 55 with primary liver carcinoma and hepatitis B virus infection.

Notes on this clonotype: With a much larger clone just one base away, this may be a read error. The genes are TRBV5-5 and TRBJ2-5, with D possibly TRBD2 on 5 matching bases. The CDR3 is 13 amino acids. CDR1 is SGHKS, CDR2 YYEKEE, per germline (reference sequence). V shed 4 bases and J shed 3 bases, with 10 bases lying between them. The DNA for the CDR3 is TGTGCCAGCAGCAAAGGGAGCGAAGAGACCCAGTACTTC. This gives the protein CASSKGSEETQYF. The whole variable domain, filled in from reference TRBV5-5 and TRBJ2-5, reads DAGVTQSPTHLIKTRGQQVTLRCSPISGHKSVSWYQQVLGQGPQFIFQYYEKEERGRGNFPDRFSARQFPNYSSELNVNALLLGDSALYLCASSKGSEETQYFGPGTRLLVL.

This clonotype appeared a few times. The V gene is TRBV4-1, the J gene TRBJ1-1; D is undetermined. This CDR3 contains 15 residues. Germline assignment: CDR1 MGHRA and CDR2 YSYEKL. V was clipped by 0 bases and J by 1 base, with 9 bases between them. The CDR3 protein is CASSQDHDSNTEAFF. The CDR3 nucleotides are TGCGCCAGCAGCCAAGATCACGACTCGAACACTGAAGCTTTCTTT.

With respect to this clonotype: It is likely a read error, because the conserved phenylalanine at the end of the CDR3 is missing. This chain joins TRBV11-2 and TRBJ2-5; D not resolved. Trimming pared 5 bases from V and 7 bases from J, leaving 17 bases between. The CDR3 contains 14 residues. The germline V gene encodes CDR1 SGHAT and CDR2 FQNNGV. CDR3 coding DNA: TGTGCCAGCAGCCCAAGTGGCTATCTGGGGACCCAGTACTCC. It yields the protein CASSPSGYLGTQYS.

With respect to this clonotype: Since the CDR3 does not end with the conserved phenylalanine or tryptophan, this likely comes from a read error. It is unclear where the CDR3 begins or ends on the DNA, so no DNA is shown, and the CDR3 is as TCRdb lists it. The chain couples TRBV11-2 to TRBJ2-3; the D call of TRBD2 is as the table states it, not checked on the DNA. The CDR3 numbers 13 amino acids, ends counted. From germline, CDR1 is SGHAT and CDR2 FQNNGV. The CDR3 is CASSLSGIDTLYI.

This clonotype was recorded once. This may be a read error, as it is one base from a much larger clone. Written as DNA, the CDR3 is TGTTCCAGCAGCCCGGCGGTTGGTGCAGGGTCGACTGAAGCTTTCTTT. Translating gives CSSSPAVGAGSTEAFF. J is TRBJ1-1 and V is TRBV5-4, with D perhaps matching TRBD1 (5 bases). CDR1 and CDR2 from the germline V gene are SGHNT and YYREEE (reference sequence). CDR3 size: 16 residues.

Concerning this clonotype: One end of the junction is discordant with germline, which a read error may explain. The V and J genes are TRBV6-5 and TRBJ2-5; D not certain. Germline CDR1 and CDR2: MNHEY and SVGAGI. This CDR3 comprises 14 residues. Here the CDR3 DNA reads TGTGCCAGCAGTTACGGCGCTGGCCAAGAGGCCCAGTACTTC. Its translation: CASSYGAGQEAQYF.

Remarks on this clonotype: The CDR3 end shows no conserved phenylalanine or tryptophan, and so a read error is likely. The V call is TRBV11-1, the J call TRBJ2-4; either TRBD1 or TRBD2 may fit D (6 bases each). The V end was cut by 5 bases, the J end by 5 bases, with 19 bases between. Per germline, CDR1 SGHAT and CDR2 FQDESV (reference sequence). The CDR3 runs 16 residues. In nucleotides, the CDR3 is TGTGCCAGCAGCGCTCCGGTAGGGGGGTCTCAAAACATTCAGTACCTC. Translation: CASSAPVGGSQNIQYL.

At least ten counts were recorded for this clonotype. This sequence joins TRBV29-1 and TRBJ1-2; possible D gene TRBD1, 5 bases. The V end lost 4 bases, the J end lost 7 bases, and 13 bases lay between the germline ends. The CDR3 is 12 residues long. Germline CDR1 SQVTM, CDR2 ANQGSEA. CDR3 nucleotide sequence: TGCAGCGTTGGGGGGAGTGGGGGTGGCTACACCTTC. Translated, it gives CSVGGSGGGYTF.

With regard to this clonotype: A read error may produce the germline difference seen at one junction end. This chain links TRBV4-3 with TRBJ1-5, with a tentative D call TRBD1 (6 bases). This CDR3 spans 16 amino acids. Per germline, CDR1 LGHNA and CDR2 YSLEER. CDR3 loop: CTSSQDWDMGNQPQHF. The CDR3 DNA follows: TGCACCAGCAGCCAAGATTGGGACATGGGCAATCAGCCCCAGCATTTT.

With regard to this clonotype: Mismatch with germline at one junction end may stem from a read error. This chain links TRBV11-2 with TRBJ1-1; TRBD1 is a possible D gene (5 bases). CDR1 SGHAT and CDR2 FQNNGV come from the germline V gene. The CDR3 has 16 residues. Here the CDR3 DNA reads TGTACCAGCAGCCCGCGCCTGGCAGGGCCGAAGATCGGTGCTTTCTTT. Amino acid sequence: CTSSPRLAGPKIGAFF.

V is TRBV19 and J is TRBJ1-5; the D gene is possibly TRBD1 (6 bases). The CDR3 runs 15 residues. Per germline, CDR1 LNHDA and CDR2 SQIVND (reference sequence). With 8 bases removed from V and 9 bases from J, the gap between germline ends came to 23 bases. CDR3 nucleotide sequence: TGTGCCAGTCAGAAACAGGGTCAGGGAAGTGGGCCCCAGCATTTT. This codes for CASQKQGQGSGPQHF.

The chain recombines TRBV30 with TRBJ1-1; no reliable D call. This CDR3 has 11 amino acids. Trimming cost V 0 bases and J 6 bases, with 5 bases left between them. Germline V gene lookup returns CDR1 GTSNPN and CDR2 SVGIG (reference sequence). As DNA, the CDR3 is TGTGCCTGGAGTGTATATCCTGAAGCTTTCTTT. This gives the protein CAWSVYPEAFF. Full variable domain (missing parts from reference TRBV30 and TRBJ1-1): SQTIHQWPATLVQPVGSPLSLECTVEGTSNPNLYWYRQAAGRGLQLLFYSVGIGQISSEVPQNLSASRPQDRQFILSSKKLLLSDSGFYLCAWSVYPEAFFGQGTRLTVV.

This clonotype was observed a few times. This chain links TRBV6-6 with TRBJ1-5; D remains ambiguous. V was shortened by 4 bases and J by 3 bases, with 4 bases between the two germline ends. Germline V gene sequence: CDR1 MNHNY, CDR2 SVGAGI (reference sequence). This CDR3 is built from 12 residues. For the CDR3, the DNA is TGTGCCAGCAGTTTCGACAATCAGCCCCAGCATTTT. It codes for CASSFDNQPQHF.

This sequence joins TRBV29-1 and TRBJ1-1; 7 nucleotides match TRBD1. V shed 7 bases, J shed 8 bases, and the junction held 10 bases outside the gene matches. The germline CDR1 and CDR2 sequences are SQVTM and ANQGSEA. The CDR3 runs to 12 residues. This CDR3 reads CSERTGATEAFF. CDR3 DNA sequence: TGCAGCGAACGAACAGGGGCCACGGAAGCTTTCTTT.

Only one count was recorded for this clonotype. This likely comes from a read error, as the CDR3 has no conserved phenylalanine or tryptophan at its end. The gene calls are TRBV12-3 or TRBV12-4 and TRBJ2-7; D not certain. Trimming stripped 4 bases from V and 4 bases from J, with 14 bases between. The CDR3 runs 14 residues. CDR3 amino acids: CASSSLLDLYEQYL. The CDR3 DNA follows: TGTGCCAGCAGTTCCCTATTGGACCTTTACGAGCAGTACTTG.

The chain is built from TRBV5-1 and TRBJ2-4; D is uncertain. Germline V lookup: CDR1 SGHRS, CDR2 YFSETQ. Trimming shortened V by 0 bases and J by 3 bases, and 7 bases separated the two germline ends. CDR3 size: 14 residues. The CDR3: CASSLDSDKNIQYF. The CDR3 nucleotides read TGCGCCAGCAGCTTGGATTCTGACAAAAACATTCAGTACTTC.

A word on this clonotype: A single base separates this from a much larger clone, so it may be a read error. The chain combines TRBV6-1 with TRBJ2-1; TRBD1 aligns across 7 bases. Losses at the gene ends were 5 bases for V and 12 bases for J; bases not matched to a gene: 7. Per germline, CDR1 MNHNS and CDR2 SASEGT. The CDR3 has 12 residues. CDR3 sequence reads: CASSFTGVLQFF. Here the CDR3 DNA reads TGTGCCAGCAGTTTCACAGGGGTTTTGCAGTTCTTC.

In its sample, this clonotype was seen many times. The chain is built from TRBV4-1 and TRBJ1-5; maybe TRBD1 (5 bases). Deletions cut 0 bases from V and 3 bases from J, with 9 bases between. The CDR3 consists of 15 residues. Germline V gene sequence: CDR1 MGHRA, CDR2 YSYEKL. CDR3 in amino acids: CASSQERGVNQPQHF. CDR3 nucleotides: TGCGCCAGCAGCCAAGAAAGGGGTGTCAATCAGCCCCAGCATTTT.

A remark on this clonotype: The junction differs from germline at one of its ends, possibly a read error. The chain joins TRBV11-2 to TRBJ2-1; TRBD1 aligns across 9 bases. The CDR3 has 15 residues. The germline CDR1 and CDR2 sequences are SGHAT and FQNNGV. CDR3 sequence: CASSPGQGYYNEQFF. CDR3 in DNA: TGTGCCAGCAGCCCGGGACAGGGCTACTACAATGAGCAATTCTTC.

This clonotype was detected ten times or more. The chain links TRBV6-5 to TRBJ2-1; 8 nucleotides match TRBD2. This CDR3 is built from 18 residues. V lost 6 bases and J lost 0; bases outside the gene matches: 13. Per the germline V gene, CDR1 is MNHEY and CDR2 is SVGAGI. The CDR3 sequence: CASSSTSAGAFSYNEQFF. CDR3 coding DNA: TGTGCCAGCAGCTCAACGTCAGCGGGAGCTTTCTCCTACAATGAGCAGTTCTTC.

Remarks on this clonotype: A single base separates this from a much larger clone, so it may be a read error. This chain joins TRBV10-3 and TRBJ1-1; weak D call: TRBD1 (6 bases). The CDR3 is made up of 13 amino acids. Per the germline V gene, CDR1 is ENHRY and CDR2 is SYGVKD. The CDR3 spells CAISVQGNTGAFF. The CDR3 coding sequence is TGTGCCATCAGTGTACAGGGTAACACTGGAGCTTTCTTT.

Details on this clonotype: One base away lies a much larger clone, so this may be a sequencing read error. The rearrangement uses TRBV6-6 and TRBJ2-2; D is undetermined. Per germline, CDR1 MNHNY and CDR2 SVGAGI (reference sequence). The CDR3 extends over 14 amino acids. The CDR3 bases are TGTCCCAGCAGTTATCTAGGAAGAGCCGGGGAGCTGTTTTTT. This encodes CPSSYLGRAGELFF.

The chain couples TRBV6-1 to TRBJ2-7; 7 nucleotides align to TRBD2. Trimming took 3 bases from V and 3 from J; bases not matched to a gene: 11. This CDR3 has 16 amino acids. Germline V gene data show CDR1 as MNHNS and CDR2 as SASEGT. As DNA, the CDR3 is TGTGCCAGCAGTGACCCTCAGACTAGCTCCTACTACGAGCAGTACTTC. This gives the protein CASSDPQTSSYYEQYF.